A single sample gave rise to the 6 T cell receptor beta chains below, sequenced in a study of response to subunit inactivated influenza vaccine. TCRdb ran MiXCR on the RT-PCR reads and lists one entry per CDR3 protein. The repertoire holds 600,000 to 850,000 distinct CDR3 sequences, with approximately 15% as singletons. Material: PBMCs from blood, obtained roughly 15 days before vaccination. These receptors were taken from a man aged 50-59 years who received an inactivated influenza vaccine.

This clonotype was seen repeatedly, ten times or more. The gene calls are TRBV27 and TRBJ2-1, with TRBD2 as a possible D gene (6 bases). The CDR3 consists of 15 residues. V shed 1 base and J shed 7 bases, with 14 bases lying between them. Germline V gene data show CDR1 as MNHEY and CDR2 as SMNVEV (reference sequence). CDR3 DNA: TGTGCCAGCAGTTTATTATCGGTGGGGGGAAATGAGCAGTTCTTC. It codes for CASSLLSVGGNEQFF.

This CDR3 is CASSLGDGAGYTF. The CDR3, as DNA: TGTGCCAGCAGTTTGGGGGACGGGGCCGGCTACACCTTC. The chain carries TRBV12-3 or TRBV12-4 and TRBJ1-2, with a possible D match to TRBD1 (5 bases). The length of the CDR3 is 13 residues. V dropped 3 bases and J dropped 8 bases, with 13 bases sitting between them.

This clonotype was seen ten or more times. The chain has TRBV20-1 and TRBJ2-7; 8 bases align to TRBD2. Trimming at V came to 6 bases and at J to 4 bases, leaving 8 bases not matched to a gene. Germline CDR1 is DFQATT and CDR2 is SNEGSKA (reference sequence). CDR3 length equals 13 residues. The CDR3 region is CSAPSGSMYEQYF. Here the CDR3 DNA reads TGCAGTGCACCGAGCGGGAGTATGTACGAGCAGTACTTC.

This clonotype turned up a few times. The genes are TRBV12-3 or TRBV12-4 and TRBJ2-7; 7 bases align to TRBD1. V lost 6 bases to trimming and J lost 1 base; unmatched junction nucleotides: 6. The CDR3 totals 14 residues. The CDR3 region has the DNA TGTGCCAGCAGCCGACAGGGTAATTCCTACGAGCAGTACTTC. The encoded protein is CASSRQGNSYEQYF.

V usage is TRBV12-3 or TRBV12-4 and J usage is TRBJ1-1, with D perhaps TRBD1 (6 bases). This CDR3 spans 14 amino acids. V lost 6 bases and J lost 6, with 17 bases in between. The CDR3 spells CASRTVRGLPEAFF. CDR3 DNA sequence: TGTGCCAGCAGGACCGTCAGGGGTCTCCCTGAAGCTTTCTTT.

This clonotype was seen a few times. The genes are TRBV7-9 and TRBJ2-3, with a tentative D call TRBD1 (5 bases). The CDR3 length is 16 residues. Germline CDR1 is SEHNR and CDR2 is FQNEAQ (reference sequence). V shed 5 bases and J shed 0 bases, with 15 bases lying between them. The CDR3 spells CASSPKGARSTDTQYF. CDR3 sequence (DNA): TGTGCCAGCAGCCCGAAAGGGGCAAGAAGCACAGATACGCAGTATTTT.